The clone carrying this T cell receptor beta chain was observed a few times. As yet, its antigen is unknown. The record originates from a study of identical twins. MiXCR was run by TCRdb on the 5' RACE reads, yielding one entry per CDR3 protein. This sample yields fewer than 350,000 distinct CDR3 sequences, of which approximately 8% are seen a single time; roughly 2.1% belongs to the top ten. Study-level findings and limits: The authors noted that invariant MAIT and iNKT cells could partly confound zero-insertion analyses. Whereas memory repertoires showed no such difference, abundant cord blood beta clonotypes carried fewer insertions.

Looked up from germline, CDR1 is LGHDT and CDR2 is YNNKEL (reference sequence). This CDR3 spans 13 amino acids. V shed 6 bases and J 5 bases; nucleotides not matched to a gene: 5. This same sample was also taken into another study, of yellow fever vaccine responses in identical twins. That publication notes: Twins showed a vaccine T cell response that reportedly seemed partly convergent, partly personalized.

Sequencing was done on a sample of memory (CD45RO+) T cells sorted from blood. J is TRBJ1-1 and V is TRBV3-1; 8 bases match TRBD1. The sequence was collected from a woman in her late teens or twenties in good health. CDR3 nucleotides: TGTGCCAGCAGTCGACAGGGGAGAACTGAAGCTTTCTTT. This translates into CASSRQGRTEAFF.